This T cell receptor beta chain is from a study of OX40 agonist ivuxolimab in advanced cancers. The overall study: Patient treatment consisted of intravenous ivuxolimab administration every 2 weeks at 0.01 to 10 mg/kg.

Germline-derived CDR1 and CDR2 are GTSNPN and SVGIG (reference sequence). This CDR3 has 15 amino acids. V shed 6 bases and J shed 5 bases, with 21 bases lying between them. Assay used: immunoSEQ multiplex PCR; TCRdb lists only in-frame clones, some missing. The sample holds 65,000 to 95,000 clones; 80% to 95% are singletons and the top ten take around 0.33%. This chain connects TRBV30 to TRBJ2-3; a weak D match, TRBD2 (7 bases). The TCR originated in an adult with an advanced solid tumor such as melanoma, head and neck, liver or kidney cancer. The material was CD4+ or CD8+ T cells sorted from blood, obtained in a trial of the OX40 agonist ivuxolimab. The CDR3 sequence: CACANLGASGDTQYF. In DNA, the CDR3 is TGTGCCTGCGCCAACCTGGGGGCTAGCGGAGATACGCAGTATTTT.